These 12 T cell receptor beta chains share one sample of origin, sequenced in a study of blood T cells in healthy people across ages. It was with a sample-barcoded 5' primer and a J-beta primer mix that a second PCR of roughly 7 to 12 cycles was run. TCRdb fed the 5' RACE reads into MiXCR, producing one record per CDR3 protein. The data hold approximately 900,000 distinct CDR3 sequences, with about 29% observed a single time. The sample was also reused in another study, on T cells of mothers and their children.

Sample: blood. Receptor source: a woman aged 40 to 50 in good health.

A few counts support this clonotype. The V gene is TRBV10-3, the J gene TRBJ1-2, with D possibly TRBD1 on 5 matching bases. V gave up 10 bases and J gave up 1 base, with 13 bases separating them. This CDR3 is built from 13 residues. Germline lookup yields CDR1 ENHRY and CDR2 SYGVKD. CDR3 nucleotide sequence: TGTGCCACTCAGACAGTCCTTAACTATGGCTACACCTTC. It translates to CATQTVLNYGYTF.

This clonotype showed up many times. The rearrangement uses TRBV12-3 or TRBV12-4 and TRBJ2-3, with TRBD2 matching 9 bases. The CDR3 has 17 residues. V lost 5 bases, J lost 4 bases, and 13 bases stayed unmatched. CDR3: CASSPGTSSKFSDTQYF. The CDR3 coding sequence is TGTGCCAGCAGTCCCGGGACTAGCTCGAAATTCTCAGATACGCAGTATTTT.

The V call is TRBV4-1, the J call TRBJ2-1; D uncertain. In germline, CDR1 is MGHRA, CDR2 YSYEKL. The length of the CDR3 is 11 residues. V lost 0 bases and J lost 9, with 3 bases in between. The CDR3 reads CASSQESEQFF. CDR3 nucleotide sequence: TGCGCCAGCAGCCAAGAAAGTGAGCAGTTCTTC.

The table lists this clonotype with a few counts. The chain combines TRBV29-1 with TRBJ1-2; weak D call: TRBD1 (6 bases). The CDR3 extends over 12 amino acids. V dropped 4 bases and J dropped 3 bases, with 9 bases sitting between them. Germline V CDR1 and CDR2: SQVTM, ANQGSEA. CDR3 bases: TGCAGCGTTGTCAGGGGCGACTATGGCTACACCTTC. Its translation: CSVVRGDYGYTF.

This clonotype was found many times. V is TRBV27 and J is TRBJ2-3; the D is unclear. The germline V gene encodes CDR1 MNHEY and CDR2 SMNVEV (reference sequence). The length of the CDR3 is 14 residues. Trimming took 3 bases from V and 1 from J, leaving 8 bases between them. CDR3 loop: CASSLVRGTDTQYF. The CDR3, as DNA: TGTGCCAGCAGTTTGGTACGGGGCACAGATACGCAGTATTTT.

The sample holds a few counts of this clonotype. CDR3 amino acids: CASSGPAGGSYNEQFF. CDR3 coding DNA: TGTGCCAGCAGCGGCCCAGCGGGGGGCTCATACAATGAGCAGTTCTTC. The genes are TRBV9 and TRBJ2-1, with TRBD2 matching 9 bases. Trimming took 3 bases from V and 4 from J; bases not matched to a gene: 8. Germline V gene lookup returns CDR1 SGDLS and CDR2 YYNGEE. This CDR3 has 16 residues.

This clonotype was counted many times. J is TRBJ2-3 and V is TRBV4-1; D uncertain. This CDR3 has 14 residues. The germline gives CDR1 MGHRA, CDR2 YSYEKL. The V end was cut by 1 base, the J end by 3 bases, with 8 bases between. CDR3 region: CASSQGAVTDTQYF. CDR3 DNA: TGCGCCAGCAGCCAAGGGGCGGTTACAGATACGCAGTATTTT.

This clonotype was seen a few times. The chain combines TRBV2 with TRBJ2-4, with TRBD2 matching over 8 bases. This CDR3 region has 18 residues. Germline values: CDR1 SNHLY, CDR2 FYNNEI. The V gene end was trimmed by 7 bases and the J gene end by 0 bases; junction bases not matched to a gene: 14. DNA of the CDR3: TGTGCCAGCATTCCCATGCCAGCGGGGGTACAAGCCAAAAACATTCAGTACTTC. Protein: CASIPMPAGVQAKNIQYF.

This clonotype was seen repeatedly, ten times or more. This chain joins TRBV12-3 or TRBV12-4 and TRBJ2-5, with D perhaps being TRBD1 or TRBD2 (6 bases each). The CDR3 covers 14 residues. Trimming removed 7 bases at V and 4 bases at J, with 16 bases between. DNA for the CDR3: TGTGCCAGCACCCCGGATGGGGGGCGAGAGACCCAGTACTTC. Translation gives CASTPDGGRETQYF.

This clonotype was recorded at least ten times. V usage is TRBV7-8 and J usage is TRBJ1-2; D is perhaps TRBD1 (6 bases). The germline V and J ends were trimmed by 0 bases and 8 bases, with 16 bases remaining between them. Germline V lookup: CDR1 SGHVS, CDR2 FQNEAQ. The CDR3 consists of 15 residues. CDR3 residues: CASSLAGGGRGGYTF. CDR3 bases: TGTGCCAGCAGCTTAGCCGGTGGGGGGCGCGGCGGCTACACCTTC. Full variable domain (remainder filled in from reference TRBV7-8 and TRBJ1-2): GAGVSQSPRYKVAKRGQDVALRCDPISGHVSLFWYQQALGQGPEFLTYFQNEAQLDKSGLPSDRFFAERPEGSVSTLKIQRTQQEDSAVYLCASSLAGGGRGGYTFGSGTRLTVV.

The J gene is TRBJ2-7, the V gene TRBV28; D is ambiguous. Trimming took off 6 bases at V and 3 bases at J, with 6 bases between the two ends. Germline assignment: CDR1 MDHEN and CDR2 SYDVKM. This CDR3 is 11 amino acids long. Here the CDR3 DNA reads TGTGCCAGCAGGTTGTACTACGAGCAGTACTTC. It is translated as CASRLYYEQYF.

Many counts were recorded for this clonotype. The gene calls are TRBV12-3 or TRBV12-4 and TRBJ1-5; D may be TRBD1 (6 bases). Trimming pared 6 bases from V and 4 bases from J, leaving 16 bases between. This CDR3 spans 15 amino acids. This CDR3 reads CASRSTGSRNQPQHF. The CDR3 nucleotides are TGTGCCAGCAGGAGCACAGGGAGCCGAAATCAGCCCCAGCATTTT.